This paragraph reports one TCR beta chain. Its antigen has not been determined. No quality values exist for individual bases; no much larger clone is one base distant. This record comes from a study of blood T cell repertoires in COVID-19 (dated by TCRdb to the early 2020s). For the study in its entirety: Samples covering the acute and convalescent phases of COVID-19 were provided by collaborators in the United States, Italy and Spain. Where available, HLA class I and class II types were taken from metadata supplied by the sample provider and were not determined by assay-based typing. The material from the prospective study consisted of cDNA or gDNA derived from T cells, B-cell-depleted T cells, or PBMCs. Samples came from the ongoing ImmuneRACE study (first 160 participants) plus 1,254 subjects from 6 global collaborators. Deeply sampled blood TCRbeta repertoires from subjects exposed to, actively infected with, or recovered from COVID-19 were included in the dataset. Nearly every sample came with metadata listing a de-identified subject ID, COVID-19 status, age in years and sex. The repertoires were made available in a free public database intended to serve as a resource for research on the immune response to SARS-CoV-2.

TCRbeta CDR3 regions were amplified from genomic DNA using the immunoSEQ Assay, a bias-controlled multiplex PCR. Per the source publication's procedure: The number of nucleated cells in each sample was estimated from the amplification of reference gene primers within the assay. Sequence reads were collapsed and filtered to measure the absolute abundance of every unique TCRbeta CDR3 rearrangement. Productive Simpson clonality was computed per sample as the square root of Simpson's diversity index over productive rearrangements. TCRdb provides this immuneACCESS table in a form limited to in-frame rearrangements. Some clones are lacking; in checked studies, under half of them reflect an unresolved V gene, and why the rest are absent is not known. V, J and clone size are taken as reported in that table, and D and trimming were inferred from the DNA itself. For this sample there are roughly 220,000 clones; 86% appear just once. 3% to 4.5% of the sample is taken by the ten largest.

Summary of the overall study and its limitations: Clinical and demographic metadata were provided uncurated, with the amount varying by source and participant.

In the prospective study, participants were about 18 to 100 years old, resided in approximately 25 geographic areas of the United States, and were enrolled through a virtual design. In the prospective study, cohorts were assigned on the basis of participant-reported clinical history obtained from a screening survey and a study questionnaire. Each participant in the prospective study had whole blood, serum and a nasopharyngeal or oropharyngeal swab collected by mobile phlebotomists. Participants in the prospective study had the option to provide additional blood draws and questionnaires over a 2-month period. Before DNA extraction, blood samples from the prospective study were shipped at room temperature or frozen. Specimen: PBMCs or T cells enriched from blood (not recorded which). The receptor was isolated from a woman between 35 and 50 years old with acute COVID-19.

In nucleotides, the sequence is TGTGCCAGTAGTATCCAGCGGGGAGCAAATGAGCAGTTCTTC. This sequence encodes CASSIQRGANEQFF. The chain uses TRBV19 and TRBJ2-1; 7 bases in the junction line up with TRBD2. V and J are trimmed by 3 bases and 7 bases, and the gene matches miss 6 bases of the junction. CDR1 and CDR2 were assigned from the germline V gene (reference sequence) as LNHDA and SQIVND. The CDR3 has 14 amino acids, counting the end cysteine and phenylalanine. The DNA shown is the 42-base CDR3, in frame from base 1.